The clone carrying this TCR beta chain has a handful of counts. What it binds is unknown. The entry originates in a study of T cells in Graves' hyperthyroidism and ophthalmopathy. Overall study findings and caveats: Most clonotypes expanded in thyroid above 0.001 were likewise present in blood. The model made its ophthalmopathy prediction, and onset followed a median approximately 6.5 months later.

Germline V gene sequence: CDR1 MNHNS, CDR2 SASEGT. This CDR3 has 13 residues. Trimming removed 6 bases at V and 4 bases at J, with 11 bases between. Amplified regions were TCR beta CDR3 sequences from RNA transcripts. When the TCR CDR3 underwent first-round RT-PCR, the HTBI primer set was used. TCRdb re-derived calls from the multiplex PCR reads in MiXCR, one entry per CDR3 protein. The table lists some 370,000 distinct CDR3 sequences, roughly 13% of them singletons. Among ophthalmopathy patients, the Clinical Activity Score reached at least 3, the NOSPECS grade reached at least 4, and duration remained under 3 months. Exclusion of patients followed from uncontrolled infection, other autoimmune disease, pregnancy or lactation.

This TCR was sampled from a man aged 50 to 59 with Graves' ophthalmopathy. Sequenced input: blood. This chain links TRBV6-1 with TRBJ2-3; D is possibly TRBD2 (7 bases). CDR3 sequence (DNA): TGTGCCAGCAGGGGGAGGGGGGCAGATACGCAGTATTTT. Translation gives CASRGRGADTQYF.